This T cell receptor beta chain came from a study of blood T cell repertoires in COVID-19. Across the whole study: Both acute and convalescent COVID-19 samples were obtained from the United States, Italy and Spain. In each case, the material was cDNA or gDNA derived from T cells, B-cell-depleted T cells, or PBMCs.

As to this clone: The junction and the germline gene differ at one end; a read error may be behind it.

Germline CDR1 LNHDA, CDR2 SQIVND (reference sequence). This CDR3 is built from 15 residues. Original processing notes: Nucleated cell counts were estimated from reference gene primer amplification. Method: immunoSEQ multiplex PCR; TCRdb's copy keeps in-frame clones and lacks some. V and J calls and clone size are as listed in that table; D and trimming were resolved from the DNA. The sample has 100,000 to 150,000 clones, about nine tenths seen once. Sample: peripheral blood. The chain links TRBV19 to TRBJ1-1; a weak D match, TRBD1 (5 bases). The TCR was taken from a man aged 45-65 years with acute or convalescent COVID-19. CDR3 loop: CASRLDRNMNTKAFF. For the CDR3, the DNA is TGTGCCAGTAGGTTAGACAGAAACATGAACACTAAAGCTTTCTTT.